These T cell receptor beta chains were read from a single sample in a study of blood T cells in healthy people across ages. TCRdb used MiXCR to reprocess the 5' RACE reads, holding one entry per CDR3 protein. The sample holds some 1.8 million distinct CDR3 sequences, about 39% seen once. Sample: blood. The receptors stem from a human donor in good health. Each CDR3 is given with its conserved first and last residue. Each record gives: D gene, clone size, V gene, J gene, CDR3 DNA, CDR3 protein. A D gene is named only where the DNA matches it firmly. Part of the rows lack a size; the others show once, few, many or a class for expanded clones.

d_gene: .
abundance: .
v_gene: TRBV3-1
j_gene: TRBJ2-5
CDR3nt: TGTGCCAGCAGCCAAGACAGGCCCGGGCAAGAGACCCAGTACTTC
CDR3aa: CASSQDRPGQETQYF

d_gene: .
abundance: .
v_gene: TRBV20-1
j_gene: TRBJ1-5
CDR3nt: TGCAGTGCTAGCTCGGGGTTTAGCAATCACCCCCAGCATTTT
CDR3aa: CSASSGFSNHPQHF

d_gene: TRBD2
abundance: few
v_gene: TRBV25-1
j_gene: TRBJ2-5
CDR3nt: TGTGCCAGCAGTCGCGGGGGGGACCGTCGCATGACCCAGTACTTC
CDR3aa: CASSRGGDRRMTQYF

d_gene: .
abundance: .
v_gene: TRBV7-2
j_gene: TRBJ1-2
CDR3nt: TGTGCCAGCAGCTCCGCGAGGTTTCGGGACCTCGCTCGGTACACCTTC
CDR3aa: CASSSARFRDLARYTF

d_gene: TRBD1
abundance: .
v_gene: TRBV6-5
j_gene: TRBJ1-2
CDR3nt: TGTGCCAGCAGAACTCAGGGGGCGGCGAGCTATGGCTACACCTTC
CDR3aa: CASRTQGAASYGYTF

d_gene: .
abundance: .
v_gene: TRBV12-3/TRBV12-4
j_gene: TRBJ2-3
CDR3nt: TGTGCCAGCAGTTTAGCTGCTGGGCCCCGGGATACGCAGTATTTT
CDR3aa: CASSLAAGPRDTQYF

d_gene: .
abundance: few
v_gene: TRBV28
j_gene: TRBJ2-7
CDR3nt: TGTGCCAGCAGTTATACCGGGACTGGTAATTACGAGCAGTACTTC
CDR3aa: CASSYTGTGNYEQYF

d_gene: .
abundance: few
v_gene: TRBV10-3
j_gene: TRBJ2-7
CDR3nt: TGTGCCATCAGTGCCAGCAAGCGTTCTTCCGAGCAGTACTTC
CDR3aa: CAISASKRSSEQYF

d_gene: TRBD2
abundance: .
v_gene: TRBV9
j_gene: TRBJ2-1
CDR3nt: TGTGCCAGCAGCGTTGGAGCGGGGGGGCTTGATGAGCAGTTCTTC
CDR3aa: CASSVGAGGLDEQFF

d_gene: TRBD2
abundance: few
v_gene: TRBV7-2
j_gene: TRBJ2-1
CDR3nt: TGTGCCAGCAGCTCCGGGACTAGCGGGGTGCAGTTCTTC
CDR3aa: CASSSGTSGVQFF

d_gene: .
abundance: few
v_gene: TRBV29-1
j_gene: TRBJ2-3
CDR3nt: TGCAGCGTTGAAAGAGGATCACGGGGAGATACGCAGTATTTT
CDR3aa: CSVERGSRGDTQYF

d_gene: .
abundance: .
v_gene: TRBV13
j_gene: TRBJ2-7
CDR3nt: TGTGCCAGCAGCTGGGGGAAAGCCTACGAGCAGTACTTC
CDR3aa: CASSWGKAYEQYF

d_gene: TRBD1
abundance: .
v_gene: TRBV5-1
j_gene: TRBJ1-2
CDR3nt: TGCGCCAGCAGCTTGGCCCTGACAGGGGAGAACTATGGCTACACCTTC
CDR3aa: CASSLALTGENYGYTF

d_gene: TRBD1
abundance: .
v_gene: TRBV29-1
j_gene: TRBJ2-5
CDR3nt: TGCAGCGTGAAGACAGGGGAAGGGACCCAGTACTTC
CDR3aa: CSVKTGEGTQYF

d_gene: TRBD1
abundance: few
v_gene: TRBV7-2
j_gene: TRBJ1-5
CDR3nt: TGTGCCAGCAGCCTCCATCCCGGGACAGATAATCAGCCCCAGCATTTT
CDR3aa: CASSLHPGTDNQPQHF

d_gene: .
abundance: .
v_gene: TRBV20-1
j_gene: TRBJ2-1
CDR3nt: TGCGGTGCTAGTCCTCGGAGGGGTGAGCAGTTCTTC
CDR3aa: CGASPRRGEQFF

d_gene: .
abundance: .
v_gene: TRBV28
j_gene: TRBJ2-1
CDR3nt: TGTGCCAGCAGTTTCACAGGGTCCCCTCACCAGTTCTTC
CDR3aa: CASSFTGSPHQFF

d_gene: .
abundance: .
v_gene: TRBV6-5
j_gene: TRBJ2-7
CDR3nt: TGTGCCAGCAGTAGCCCAGGGGCGATTAAGTTCGACGAGCAGTACTTC
CDR3aa: CASSSPGAIKFDEQYF

d_gene: .
abundance: few
v_gene: TRBV20-1
j_gene: TRBJ2-4
CDR3nt: TGCAGTGCAGCCCCTCCCCTGGGGGCCAAAAACATTCAGTACTTC
CDR3aa: CSAAPPLGAKNIQYF

d_gene: .
abundance: .
v_gene: TRBV11-2
j_gene: TRBJ2-1
CDR3nt: TGTGCCAGCAGCCCGAGCCATGAGCAGTTCTTC
CDR3aa: CASSPSHEQFF

d_gene: .
abundance: few
v_gene: TRBV20-1
j_gene: TRBJ2-1
CDR3nt: TGCAGTATCCGCGAGATTATCTCCTACAATGAGCAGTTCTTC
CDR3aa: CSIREIISYNEQFF

d_gene: .
abundance: few
v_gene: TRBV11-1
j_gene: TRBJ1-2
CDR3nt: TGTGCCAGCAGCCGTAATTACAGGCCCCCGGAAGGCTACACCTTC
CDR3aa: CASSRNYRPPEGYTF

d_gene: .
abundance: .
v_gene: TRBV12-3/TRBV12-4
j_gene: TRBJ2-7
CDR3nt: TGTGCCAGCAGTTTGTTATCGGGCTGCGAGCAGTACTTC
CDR3aa: CASSLLSGCEQYF

d_gene: TRBD2
abundance: .
v_gene: TRBV27
j_gene: TRBJ2-1
CDR3nt: TGTGCCAGCAGTTTGGCCGGGGGGTTCGCTAATGAGCAGTTCTTC
CDR3aa: CASSLAGGFANEQFF

d_gene: .
abundance: .
v_gene: TRBV21-1
j_gene: TRBJ1-2
CDR3nt: TGTGCCAGCAGCAAAGTGAATGGCTACACCTTC
CDR3aa: CASSKVNGYTF

d_gene: .
abundance: .
v_gene: TRBV28
j_gene: TRBJ2-7
CDR3nt: TGTGCCAGCGGTTTGGTCTATTACGAGCAGTACTTC
CDR3aa: CASGLVYYEQYF

d_gene: TRBD2
abundance: .
v_gene: TRBV20-1
j_gene: TRBJ2-1
CDR3nt: TGCAGTGCTAGAGCTCTAGCGGGGGGCCAATACTCCTACAATGAGCAGTTCTTC
CDR3aa: CSARALAGGQYSYNEQFF

d_gene: .
abundance: few
v_gene: TRBV10-3
j_gene: TRBJ1-2
CDR3nt: TGTGCCATCAGTGAGTTTGAGGGCTACACCTTC
CDR3aa: CAISEFEGYTF

d_gene: .
abundance: many
v_gene: TRBV29-1
j_gene: TRBJ2-2
CDR3nt: TGCAGCGGCCTTGACACCTCCACCGGGGAGCTGTTTTTT
CDR3aa: CSGLDTSTGELFF

d_gene: TRBD1
abundance: few
v_gene: TRBV7-2
j_gene: TRBJ2-6
CDR3nt: TGTGCCAGCAGCTCACAATCCGGGACAGGGGCTGGGGCCAACGTCCTGACTTTC
CDR3aa: CASSSQSGTGAGANVLTF

d_gene: .
abundance: .
v_gene: TRBV27
j_gene: TRBJ1-2
CDR3nt: TGTGCCAGCAGTCCACTAACAGGGCGCCTCTATGGCTACACCTTC
CDR3aa: CASSPLTGRLYGYTF

d_gene: .
abundance: few
v_gene: TRBV2
j_gene: TRBJ2-3
CDR3nt: TGTGCCAGCAGGGATCACTTGGGTACGCAGTATTTT
CDR3aa: CASRDHLGTQYF

d_gene: TRBD1
abundance: .
v_gene: TRBV4-2
j_gene: TRBJ2-1
CDR3nt: TGTGCCAGCAGTGGCCAGATAGGGACAGGGGGTACGGGTGAGCAGTTCTTC
CDR3aa: CASSGQIGTGGTGEQFF

d_gene: .
abundance: .
v_gene: TRBV4-2
j_gene: TRBJ2-6
CDR3nt: TGTGCCAGCAGCCAAGAAGTCCGCTCTGGGGCCAACGTCCTGACTTTC
CDR3aa: CASSQEVRSGANVLTF